The 30 T cell receptor beta chains given below trace back to one sample, sequenced in a study of T cell repertoires in cytomegalovirus infection. Each CDR3 protein gets one entry after TCRdb re-called the reads with MiXCR. The sample includes roughly 760,000 distinct CDR3 sequences, 35% to 45% of them seen just once. Material: PBMCs. These TCRs come from a human donor in good health (CMV status not recorded). Some clones in this sample may be carry-over from other donors' samples.

This rearrangement joins TRBV20-1 to TRBJ2-3, with 8 bases matching TRBD1. The J segment lost 4 bases and the V segment lost 2 bases, leaving 5 bases of the junction unmatched. The CDR3 runs to 14 residues. The germline gives CDR1 DFQATT, CDR2 SNEGSKA (reference sequence). Written as DNA, the CDR3 is TGCAGTGCTAGAAGGGGGACAGGCCCAGATACGCAGTATTTT. This encodes CSARRGTGPDTQYF.

This clonotype was counted only a few times. This chain joins TRBV5-1 and TRBJ2-5; D unresolved. Germline CDR1 reads SGHRS; CDR2 reads YFSETQ. The CDR3 is 14 residues long. V lost 6 bases and J 9 bases, leaving 21 bases between the germline ends. The CDR3 DNA is TGCGCCAGCATAGGTGGGATCATTCAAGAAGCCCAGTACTTC. Translation: CASIGGIIQEAQYF.

This clonotype has just a few counts. J is TRBJ2-5 and V is TRBV4-1, with a possible D match to TRBD1 (6 bases). V gave up 0 bases and J gave up 2 bases, with 16 bases separating them. CDR1 and CDR2 (germline): MGHRA, YSYEKL. The CDR3 is made up of 17 amino acids. This chain's CDR3 is CASSQDLAGAGQETQYF. The DNA of the CDR3 is TGCGCCAGCAGCCAAGATCTCGCAGGGGCCGGTCAAGAGACCCAGTACTTC.

In its sample, this clonotype was seen once. The chain has TRBV12-3 or TRBV12-4 and TRBJ2-1, with no clear D. The CDR3 has 12 residues. V was pared by 6 bases and J by 5 bases, with 8 bases between. The CDR3 nucleotides read TGTGCCAGCAGGGACGAGGACAATGAGCAGTTCTTC. This translates into CASRDEDNEQFF.

This clonotype was counted only a few times. V and J are TRBV27 and TRBJ1-5, with a possible D match to TRBD1 (5 bases). Trimming pared 0 bases from V and 3 bases from J, leaving 12 bases between. Per germline, CDR1 MNHEY and CDR2 SMNVEV (reference sequence). This CDR3 region has 16 residues. CDR3 nucleotides: TGTGCCAGCAGTTTATCGACATCCGGGACCAATCAGCCCCAGCATTTT. Translating it yields CASSLSTSGTNQPQHF.

This clonotype was counted at least ten times. V is TRBV27 and J is TRBJ2-7; D is undetermined. The V end was cut by 5 bases, the J end by 5 bases, with 10 bases between. This CDR3 is 12 amino acids long. CDR1 MNHEY and CDR2 SMNVEV come from the germline V gene (reference sequence). In DNA form, the CDR3 reads TGTGCCAGCAGTCACGGACCGGACGAGCAGTACTTC. This gives the protein CASSHGPDEQYF.

V usage is TRBV7-2 and J usage is TRBJ2-5; no reliable D call. Per germline, CDR1 SGHTA and CDR2 FQGNSA. This CDR3 is 17 amino acids long. V gave up 1 base and J gave up 1 base, with 16 bases separating them. Here the CDR3 DNA reads TGTGCCAGCAGCTTAGAAGGGCCACCCTTACTCCAAGAGACCCAGTACTTC. Translation gives CASSLEGPPLLQETQYF. Based on the CDR3 plus reference TRBV7-2 and TRBJ2-5, the full variable domain is GAGVSQSPSNKVTEKGKDVELRCDPISGHTALYWYRQSLGQGLEFLIYFQGNSAPDKSGLPSDRFSAERTGGSVSTLTIQRTQQEDSAVYLCASSLEGPPLLQETQYFGPGTRLLVL.

This clonotype was seen only a few times. The chain recombines TRBV20-1 with TRBJ2-7, with unresolved D. Trimming took off 4 bases at V and 3 bases at J, with 10 bases between the two ends. Germline V gene data show CDR1 as DFQATT and CDR2 as SNEGSKA (reference sequence). CDR3 size: 12 residues. DNA of the CDR3: TGCAGTGCTACTACACCGAGCTACGAGCAGTACTTC. This gives the protein CSATTPSYEQYF.

This clonotype was observed a handful of times. This rearrangement joins TRBV28 to TRBJ1-5; 9 bases are a match to TRBD1. The CDR3 extends over 14 amino acids. CDR1 and CDR2 from the germline V gene are MDHEN and SYDVKM. The V and J ends lost 7 bases and 5 bases, in that order; junction bases with no gene match: 6. This CDR3 is CASITGTGHQPQHF. The CDR3 DNA sequence: TGTGCCAGCATTACCGGGACAGGGCATCAGCCCCAGCATTTT.

This clonotype has only a few counts. V and J are TRBV5-1 and TRBJ2-3, with TRBD2 matching over 7 bases. The CDR3 extends over 13 amino acids. Germline CDR1 and CDR2: SGHRS and YFSETQ. The trim removed 4 bases at V and 4 bases at J, leaving 3 bases unmatched. This CDR3 reads CASSVLAADTQYF. The CDR3 coding sequence is TGCGCCAGCAGCGTGCTAGCGGCAGATACGCAGTATTTT.

This chain joins TRBV6-1 and TRBJ2-5, with 8 bases that match TRBD1. Germline V gene lookup returns CDR1 MNHNS and CDR2 SASEGT. The ends lost 3 bases at V and 0 bases at J; junction bases unmatched: 6. The CDR3 contains 16 residues. The CDR3 here is CASSDLRTGYQETQYF. The CDR3 bases are TGTGCCAGCAGTGATCTCAGGACAGGGTACCAAGAGACCCAGTACTTC.

The rearrangement joins TRBV20-1 to TRBJ2-7; 9 bases match TRBD1. Germline values: CDR1 DFQATT, CDR2 SNEGSKA (reference sequence). The CDR3 runs 14 residues. Germline trimming cut 0 bases from V and 3 bases from J; bases unmatched to any gene: 3. The CDR3 nucleotides read TGCAGTGCTAGAGATCCGGGACAGGGCTACGAGCAGTACTTC. The encoded protein is CSARDPGQGYEQYF.

V usage is TRBV25-1 and J usage is TRBJ2-2, with D hard to call. From germline, CDR1 is MGHDK and CDR2 SYGVNS. The V end was cut by 6 bases, the J end by 5 bases, with 10 bases between. The CDR3 spans 13 residues. The DNA of the CDR3 is TGTGCCAGCAGCGAGCTAGAAACCGGGGAGCTGTTTTTT. It translates to CASSELETGELFF. The whole variable domain, remainder taken from reference TRBV25-1 and TRBJ2-2, is EADIYQTPRYLVIGTGKKITLECSQTMGHDKMYWYQQDPGMELHLIHYSYGVNSTEKGDLSSESTVSRIRTEHFPLTLESARPSHTSQYLCASSELETGELFFGEGSRLTVL.

As to this clonotype: One end of the junction fails to match germline, which may point to a read error. V gene TRBV24-1 combines with J gene TRBJ1-5; D unresolved. The germline gives CDR1 KGHDR, CDR2 SFDVKD. CDR3 length: 17 amino acids. CDR3 bases: TGTGCCACCAGTGATTTCCAGGAGGGTACTAGCAATCCGCCCCAGCATTTT. Translated, it gives CATSDFQEGTSNPPQHF.

The V and J genes are TRBV5-1 and TRBJ2-5; 8 bases are a match to TRBD2. The CDR3 consists of 15 residues. CDR1 SGHRS and CDR2 YFSETQ come from the germline V gene. V was clipped by 3 bases and J by 7 bases; unmatched bases: 11. This CDR3 reads CASSSTGGARVTQYF. The CDR3 DNA is TGCGCCAGCAGCTCGACCGGGGGGGCCCGGGTGACCCAGTACTTC.

The rearrangement links TRBV7-6 to TRBJ2-7; TRBD2 matches 8 bases. The CDR3 has 15 amino acids. The V gene's germline CDR1 is SGHVS and CDR2 FNYEAQ. The trim removed 1 base at V and 3 bases at J, leaving 5 bases unmatched. The CDR3 DNA is TGTGCCAGCAGCTTAGATAGCGGGGTTATCTACGAGCAGTACTTC. Protein sequence: CASSLDSGVIYEQYF.

The chain recombines TRBV28 with TRBJ2-2; D gene uncertain. The CDR3 has 15 residues. CDR1 is MDHEN, CDR2 SYDVKM, per germline. V was trimmed by 6 bases and J by 2 bases, leaving 13 bases between them. The CDR3 loop reads CASSRESANTGELFF. DNA for the CDR3: TGTGCCAGCAGCCGAGAGAGCGCCAACACCGGGGAGCTGTTTTTT.

The gene calls are TRBV10-3 and TRBJ1-1, with D possibly TRBD1 on 6 matching bases. CDR3 length: 15 amino acids. V was trimmed by 6 bases and J by 6 bases, leaving 20 bases between them. Germline V lookup: CDR1 ENHRY, CDR2 SYGVKD. CDR3 sequence reads: CAIRTGDGIFAEAFF. DNA for the CDR3: TGTGCCATCAGGACAGGAGATGGGATTTTTGCTGAAGCTTTCTTT.

The chain links TRBV7-3 to TRBJ1-1, with 9 nucleotides matching TRBD1. The CDR3 has 12 residues. The trim removed 4 bases at V and 12 bases at J, leaving 6 bases unmatched. Germline loops: CDR1 SGHTA, CDR2 FQGTGA. For the CDR3, the DNA is TGTGCCAGCAGCTCCGGGACAGGGAGGTCTTTCTTT. Translating it yields CASSSGTGRSFF.

This clonotype was detected only a few times. The chain combines TRBV7-3 with TRBJ2-1; D tentatively fits TRBD1 or TRBD2 (7 bases each). The CDR3 is 16 amino acids. The V end lost 5 bases, the J end lost 6 bases, and 20 bases lay between the germline ends. CDR1 and CDR2 (germline): SGHTA, FQGTGA. The CDR3 loop reads CASSPQGGFVSNEQFF. The CDR3 bases are TGTGCCAGCAGCCCCCAGGGGGGGTTCGTCTCCAATGAGCAGTTCTTC.

The rearrangement joins TRBV28 to TRBJ2-7, with D possibly matching TRBD2 (5 bases). This CDR3 is 13 amino acids long. With 6 bases removed from V and 6 bases from J, the gap between germline ends came to 15 bases. The germline V gene encodes CDR1 MDHEN and CDR2 SYDVKM. The CDR3 DNA sequence: TGTGCCAGCAGCGGAGGCCTCCCCGGCGAGCAGTACTTC. Its translation: CASSGGLPGEQYF.

V gene TRBV5-1 combines with J gene TRBJ2-7, with 9 positions matching TRBD1. After removal of 0 bases from V and 5 bases from J, the junction contained 12 bases not matched to a gene. The CDR3 runs 17 residues. Germline CDR1 is SGHRS and CDR2 is YFSETQ. The CDR3 reads CASSLGDRVVFRDEQYF. CDR3 bases: TGCGCCAGCAGCTTGGGGGACAGGGTGGTTTTTCGGGACGAGCAGTACTTC.

The chain joins TRBV28 to TRBJ1-1, with D perhaps matching TRBD1 (5 bases). Germline-derived CDR1 and CDR2 are MDHEN and SYDVKM. The CDR3 consists of 13 residues. Deletions cut 6 bases from V and 4 bases from J, with 12 bases between. CDR3 sequence: CASSTHGTTEAFF. Written as DNA, the CDR3 is TGTGCCAGCAGCACCCATGGGACCACTGAAGCTTTCTTT.

This clonotype has just a few counts. This rearrangement joins TRBV7-3 to TRBJ2-3; weak D call: TRBD2 (6 bases). The germline V gene encodes CDR1 SGHTA and CDR2 FQGTGA. The CDR3 runs to 14 residues. The ends were cut back, 5 bases at V and 4 bases at J, with 13 bases in the middle. DNA of the CDR3: TGTGCCAGCAGCCCGACTAGTTCCCCAGATACGCAGTATTTT. It specifies CASSPTSSPDTQYF.

This clonotype appeared a few times. The V call is TRBV19, the J call TRBJ2-7; 8 nucleotides line up with TRBD1. The CDR3 sequence is 16 residues long. The V segment lost 7 bases and the J segment 3 bases; nucleotides outside the gene matches: 14. Germline values: CDR1 LNHDA, CDR2 SQIVND (reference sequence). Written as DNA, the CDR3 is TGTGCCAGTACCCGCTTCCCCGGGACAGGAATCTACGAGCAGTACTTC. Protein product: CASTRFPGTGIYEQYF.

The J gene is TRBJ2-7, the V gene TRBV6-1; 7 nucleotides line up with TRBD1. Germline V CDR1 and CDR2: MNHNS, SASEGT. V shed 1 base and J 3 bases; nucleotides not matched to a gene: 6. The CDR3 has 15 amino acids. The CDR3 DNA is TGTGCCAGCAGTGAAGACAGGGGATCTTTCTACGAGCAGTACTTC. Its translation: CASSEDRGSFYEQYF.

This clonotype occurred a few times. The chain carries TRBV2 and TRBJ1-2, with D perhaps matching TRBD1 (6 bases). The CDR3 extends over 16 amino acids. The V and J ends lost 8 bases and 6 bases respectively, with 25 bases between them. Germline V lookup: CDR1 SNHLY, CDR2 FYNNEI. Here the CDR3 reads CASGTTLDSPLDGYTF. In DNA, the CDR3 is TGTGCCAGCGGGACAACCCTTGACAGTCCGCTTGATGGCTACACCTTC. Full variable domain (remainder filled in from reference TRBV2 and TRBJ1-2): EPEVTQTPSHQVTQMGQEVILRCVPISNHLYFYWYRQILGQKVEFLVSFYNNEISEKSEIFDDQFSVERPDGSNFTLKIRSTKLEDSAMYFCASGTTLDSPLDGYTFGSGTRLTVV.

This clonotype has a count of ten or more. The gene calls are TRBV7-8 and TRBJ1-4, with 8 bases fitting TRBD1. CDR1 is SGHVS, CDR2 FQNEAQ, per germline. Trimming cost V 1 base and J 7 bases; bases outside gene matches: 8. The CDR3 is made up of 16 amino acids. CDR3 region: CASSLGNGQGGEKLFF. In nucleotides, the CDR3 is TGTGCCAGCAGCTTAGGCAATGGACAGGGAGGTGAAAAACTGTTTTTT.

This clonotype was found many times. CDR3 in DNA: TGTGCCAGCAGCTTAATTCAGCCTCAAAACTCTGGGGCCAACGTCCTGACTTTC. Its translation is CASSLIQPQNSGANVLTF. V gene TRBV7-6 combines with J gene TRBJ2-6; D gene uncertain. The V gene lost 2 bases and the J gene lost 0 bases, with 14 bases spanning the gap. The CDR3 contains 18 residues. Looked up from germline, CDR1 is SGHVS and CDR2 is FNYEAQ.

As to this clonotype: At one boundary the junction diverges from the germline segment, which might be a read error. V is TRBV7-9 and J is TRBJ2-7; 7 nucleotides agree with TRBD1. The CDR3 has 17 residues. Germline V gene sequence: CDR1 SEHNR, CDR2 FQNEAQ (reference sequence). As DNA, the CDR3 is TGTGCCAGCAGCTCAGGGACAGCGTCCGCCCCCGCTTACGAGAAGTACTTC. Amino acids: CASSSGTASAPAYEKYF.